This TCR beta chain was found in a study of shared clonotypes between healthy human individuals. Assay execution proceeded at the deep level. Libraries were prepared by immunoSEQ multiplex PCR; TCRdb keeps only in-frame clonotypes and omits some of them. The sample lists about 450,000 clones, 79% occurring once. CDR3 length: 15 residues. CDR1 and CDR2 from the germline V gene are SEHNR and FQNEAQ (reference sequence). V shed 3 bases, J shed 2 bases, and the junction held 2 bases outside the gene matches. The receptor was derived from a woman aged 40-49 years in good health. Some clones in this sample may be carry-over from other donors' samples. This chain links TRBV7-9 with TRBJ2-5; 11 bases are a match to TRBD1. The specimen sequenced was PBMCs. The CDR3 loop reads CASSFGTGGQETQYF. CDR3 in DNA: TGTGCCAGCAGCTTTGGGACAGGGGGGCAAGAGACCCAGTACTTC.